These 9 T cell receptor beta chains originate from one sample sequenced in a study of blood T cells in healthy people across ages (dated by TCRdb to between 2014 and 2017). Libraries were constructed by 5' RACE. The sequencing machine was an Illumina HiSeq 2500. A second about 7 to 12 cycle PCR used a sample-barcoded 5' primer and a J-beta primer mix. TCRdb cleaned the public reads at Q25 with fastp, built clones with MiXCR and kept in-frame beta chains. For every CDR3 protein sequence, its rows merge into one entry that carries the most common genes and DNA. This sample comprises 700,000 to 850,000 distinct CDR3 sequences, 50% to 65% of them detected only once. The leading ten clones occupy approximately 40% of the sample. Sequenced input: blood. Receptor source: a man at least 80 years old in good health.

CDR3 sequence reads: CASSRRDRVPMNTEAFF. DNA of the CDR3: TGTGCCAGCAGCCGCAGGGACAGGGTCCCCATGAACACTGAAGCTTTCTTT. V gene TRBV3-1 combines with J gene TRBJ1-1; 9 bases fit TRBD1. The J segment lost 0 bases and the V segment lost 4 bases, leaving 9 bases of the junction unmatched. The CDR3 contains 17 residues. Germline-derived CDR1 and CDR2 are LGHDT and YNNKEL (reference sequence).

The chain combines TRBV9 with TRBJ1-2; 7 bases fit TRBD1. The CDR3 contains 14 residues. V lost 4 bases, J lost 4 bases, and 7 bases stayed unmatched. Looked up from germline, CDR1 is SGDLS and CDR2 is YYNGEE. DNA for the CDR3: TGTGCCAGCAGCCTCCGGACAGGAGTCTATGGCTACACCTTC. The encoded protein is CASSLRTGVYGYTF.

The chain carries TRBV25-1 and TRBJ2-1; 7 nucleotides match TRBD2. Trimming took 10 bases from V and 2 from J; bases not matched to a gene: 11. Germline V CDR1 and CDR2: MGHDK, SYGVNS. The CDR3 spans 15 residues. The DNA for the CDR3 is TGTGCCACCTCCCCGCGGACTAGGCCCTACAATGAGCAGTTCTTC. Amino acid sequence: CATSPRTRPYNEQFF.

The J gene is TRBJ1-5, the V gene TRBV5-1; tentative D call: TRBD1 (5 bases). The CDR3 has 14 residues. V was clipped by 4 bases and J by 1 base, with 9 bases between them. Germline loops: CDR1 SGHRS, CDR2 YFSETQ. The CDR3 is CASSAGDSNQPQHF. The CDR3 nucleotides are TGCGCCAGCAGCGCTGGGGACAGCAATCAGCCCCAGCATTTT.

This chain joins TRBV27 and TRBJ2-7; 7 positions match TRBD1. The V gene's germline CDR1 is MNHEY and CDR2 SMNVEV (reference sequence). With V trimmed by 4 bases and J by 3 bases, 12 bases remained unmatched. The CDR3 covers 16 residues. CDR3 in DNA: TGTGCCAGCAGTTCCAATTCCCAGGGGGTTGGCTACGAGCAGTACTTC. It codes for CASSSNSQGVGYEQYF.

This clonotype was seen once. V is TRBV20-1 and J is TRBJ1-2; tentative D call: TRBD1 (5 bases). V dropped 0 bases and J dropped 5 bases, with 13 bases sitting between them. CDR3 length: 14 residues. CDR1 DFQATT and CDR2 SNEGSKA come from the germline V gene (reference sequence). CDR3 sequence reads: CSARDVNWGYGYTF. CDR3 bases: TGCAGTGCTAGAGATGTTAATTGGGGGTATGGCTACACCTTC.

The chain recombines TRBV4-2 with TRBJ1-1, with 9 bases fitting TRBD1. The CDR3 contains 19 residues. V was pared by 0 bases and J by 0 bases, with 11 bases of the junction left unmatched. CDR1 is LGHNA, CDR2 YNFKEQ, per germline. The chain's CDR3 is CASSQDPYRGLGMNTEAFF. The CDR3 DNA follows: TGTGCCAGCAGCCAAGATCCCTACAGGGGGCTGGGAATGAACACTGAAGCTTTCTTT.

This chain joins TRBV3-1 and TRBJ2-1; the D gene is possibly TRBD2 (6 bases). The CDR3 is made up of 15 amino acids. Trimming shortened V by 5 bases and J by 9 bases, and 20 bases separated the two germline ends. The V gene's germline CDR1 is LGHDT and CDR2 YNNKEL (reference sequence). The CDR3 bases are TGTGCCAGCAGCGCAAGGGACCGAGGGAGGAGTGAGCAGTTCTTC. This encodes CASSARDRGRSEQFF.

This clonotype occurred a few times. The chain employs TRBV5-1 and TRBJ1-2; D gene unclear. Trimming removed 4 bases from V and 6 bases from J, with 10 bases in between. This CDR3 spans 12 amino acids. Per germline, CDR1 SGHRS and CDR2 YFSETQ. The CDR3 region has the DNA TGCGCCAGCAGCCTCGGACGACATGGCTACACCTTC. Its protein product is CASSLGRHGYTF.